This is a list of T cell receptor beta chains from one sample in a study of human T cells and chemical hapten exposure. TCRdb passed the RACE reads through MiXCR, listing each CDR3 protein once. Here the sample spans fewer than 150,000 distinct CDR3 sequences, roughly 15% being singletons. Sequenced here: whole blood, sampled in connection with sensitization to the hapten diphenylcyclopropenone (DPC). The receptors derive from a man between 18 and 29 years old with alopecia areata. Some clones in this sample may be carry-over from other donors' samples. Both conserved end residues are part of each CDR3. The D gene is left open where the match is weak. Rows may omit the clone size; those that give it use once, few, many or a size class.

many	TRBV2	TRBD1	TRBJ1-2	TGTGCCAGCAGTGAACCGGACAGGGATGGCTATGGCTACACCTTC	CASSEPDRDGYGYTF
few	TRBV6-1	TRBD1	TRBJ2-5	TGTGCCATTATTGGGACAGCCCAAGAGACCCAGTACTTC	CAIIGTAQETQYF
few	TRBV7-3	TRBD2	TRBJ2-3	TGTGCCAGCAGCTCACTCGCGGGGGGCCTCTTCAAGCAGTATTTT	CASSSLAGGLFKQYF
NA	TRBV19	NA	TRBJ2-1	TGTGCCAGTAGTAGACCAGGGCGGTTCTACAATGAGCAGTTCTTC	CASSRPGRFYNEQFF
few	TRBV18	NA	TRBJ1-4	TGTGCCAGCTCACCACATCGATTCGGGACCGGCACTAATGAAAAACTGTTTTTT	CASSPHRFGTGTNEKLFF
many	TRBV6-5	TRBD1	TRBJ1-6	TGTGCCAGCAGCCTCGGGACAGGTCTTCGACCCCTCCACTTT	CASSLGTGLRPLHF
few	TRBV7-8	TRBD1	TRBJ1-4	TGTGCCAGCAGCTTAGTAAGCAGGACAGGAGGGTATGAAAAACTGTTTTTT	CASSLVSRTGGYEKLFF
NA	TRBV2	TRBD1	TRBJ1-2	TGTGCCAGCAGTGAATTTCTTTTGAGGGGACAGGATAACTATGGCTACACCTTC	CASSEFLLRGQDNYGYTF
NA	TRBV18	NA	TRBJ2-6	TGTGCCAGCTCACTAGAAAGTGGGGCTGGGGCCAACGTCCTGACTTTC	CASSLESGAGANVLTF
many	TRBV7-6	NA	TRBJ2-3	TGTGCCAGCAGCTTACAGGGTCTTCCGGATACGCAGTATTTT	CASSLQGLPDTQYF
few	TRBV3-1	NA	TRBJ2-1	TGTGCCAGCAGCCAGGGCAACCTTAGACAGAATGAGCAGTTCTTC	CASSQGNLRQNEQFF
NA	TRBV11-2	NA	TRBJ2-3	TGTGCCAGCAGGTACTCTAGCATAGATACGCAGTATTTT	CASRYSSIDTQYF
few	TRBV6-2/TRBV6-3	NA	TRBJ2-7	TGTGCCAGCAGTCCGGACGTCTACGAGCAGTACTTC	CASSPDVYEQYF
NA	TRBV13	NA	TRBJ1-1	TGTGCCAGCAGCTTCCGGTTTAAGGGGCGCCCTGAAGCTTTCTTT	CASSFRFKGRPEAFF
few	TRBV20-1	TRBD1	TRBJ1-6	TGCAGTGCTCGAGGGACAGCAAATAATTCACCCCTCCACTTT	CSARGTANNSPLHF
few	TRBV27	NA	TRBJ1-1	TGTGCCAGCAGTTTATCTCGGGTTCCCAAGAACACTGAAGCTTTCTTT	CASSLSRVPKNTEAFF
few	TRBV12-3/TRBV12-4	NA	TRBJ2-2	TGTGCCAGCAGTCGAAGGGTGGGTTGGACCGGGGAGCTGTTTTTT	CASSRRVGWTGELFF
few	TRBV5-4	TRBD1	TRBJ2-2	TGTGCCAGCAGCCCCCTGCCAGGACAGGGGGCCGGGGAGCTGTTTTTT	CASSPLPGQGAGELFF
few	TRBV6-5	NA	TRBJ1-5	TGTGCCAGCAGGACAGGAAATAGCAATCAGCCCCAGCATTTT	CASRTGNSNQPQHF
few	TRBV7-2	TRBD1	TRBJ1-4	TGTGCCAGCAGCTCAGGACAGGATTATGAAAAACTGTTTTTT	CASSSGQDYEKLFF
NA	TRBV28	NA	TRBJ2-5	TGTGCCAGCAGTTTTCTAGGACAGAAAGAGACCCAGTACTTC	CASSFLGQKETQYF
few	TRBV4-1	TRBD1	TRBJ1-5	TGCGCCAGCAGCCAAGAGAGGACAGGGGGGCAGCCCCAGCATTTT	CASSQERTGGQPQHF
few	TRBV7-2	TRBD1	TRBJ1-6	TGTGCCAGCAGCTTTTCCTGGGGGGACAGGGTGAATTCACCCCTCCACTTT	CASSFSWGDRVNSPLHF
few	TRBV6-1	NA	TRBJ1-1	TGTGCCAGCAGTGCTGTAACTGAAGCTTTCTTT	CASSAVTEAFF
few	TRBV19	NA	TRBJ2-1	TGTGCCAGTAGTGCACAGGGCCATCCCTACAATGAGCAGTTCTTC	CASSAQGHPYNEQFF
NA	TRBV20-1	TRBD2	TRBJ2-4	TGCAGTGCCCGGGAGGGCGGAGGTTCCAAAAACATTCAGTACTTC	CSAREGGGSKNIQYF
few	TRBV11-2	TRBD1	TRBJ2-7	TGTGCCAGCAGCTGGGACAGCTACGAGCAGTACTTC	CASSWDSYEQYF
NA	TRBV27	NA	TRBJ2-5	TGTGCCAGCACCGATAAAGGGACCCAGTACTTC	CASTDKGTQYF
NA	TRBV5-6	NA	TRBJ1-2	TGTGCCAGCAGCAGGACCACCTATGGCTACACCTTC	CASSRTTYGYTF
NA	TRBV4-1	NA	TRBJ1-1	TGCGCCAGCAGCCAAGACAGATACACTGAAGCTTTCTTT	CASSQDRYTEAFF
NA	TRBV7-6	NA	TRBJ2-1	TGTGCCAGCAGCTTACCGCTTGAGTTCAATGAGCAGTTCTTC	CASSLPLEFNEQFF
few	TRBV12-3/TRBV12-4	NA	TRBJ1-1	TGTGCCAGCAGTTCTTGGAACACTGAAGCTTTCTTT	CASSSWNTEAFF
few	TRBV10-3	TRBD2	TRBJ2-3	TGTGCCATCAGTGCGTCAGCGGGGGAGGTAGATACGCAGTATTTT	CAISASAGEVDTQYF
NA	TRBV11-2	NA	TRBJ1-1	TGTGCCAGCAGCTTAAACAACCATCCGAACACTGAAGCTTTCTTT	CASSLNNHPNTEAFF
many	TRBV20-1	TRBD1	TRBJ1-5	TGCAGTACAGGGGGAAAGGGCAATCAGCCCCAGCATTTT	CSTGGKGNQPQHF
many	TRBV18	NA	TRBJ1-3	TGTGCCAGCTCACCCCAGACGGAAACCTCTGGAAACACCATATATTTT	CASSPQTETSGNTIYF
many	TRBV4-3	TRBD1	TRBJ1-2	TGCGCCAGCAGCCAAGGGACAGGAGGTATCGATGGCTACACCTTC	CASSQGTGGIDGYTF
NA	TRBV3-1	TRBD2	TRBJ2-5	TGTGCCAGCAGCCACCATGGACTAGCGGGGGACTCAGGATTCCCGGAGACCCAGTACTTC	CASSHHGLAGDSGFPETQYF
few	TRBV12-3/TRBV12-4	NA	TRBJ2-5	TGTGCCAGCAGTTTTCTCCAGGGGCAGGAGACCCAGTACTTC	CASSFLQGQETQYF
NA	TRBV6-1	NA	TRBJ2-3	TGTGCCAGCAGGAACCCCGTGCAGGGCACAGATACGCAGTATTTT	CASRNPVQGTDTQYF
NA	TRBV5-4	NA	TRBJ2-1	TGTGCCAGCAGCTCCAACATCAATGAGCAGTTCTTC	CASSSNINEQFF
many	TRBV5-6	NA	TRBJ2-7	TGTGCCAGCAGCTTGAAAGGGATAAGCGAGCAGTACTTC	CASSLKGISEQYF
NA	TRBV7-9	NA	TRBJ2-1	TGTGCCAGCTCAAAAGGTGGGGCGTCCTACAATGAGCAGTTCTTC	CASSKGGASYNEQFF
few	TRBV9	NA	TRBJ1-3	TGTGCCAGCAGCGCCGAAAGATCTGGAAACACCATATATTTT	CASSAERSGNTIYF
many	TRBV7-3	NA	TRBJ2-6	TGTGCCAGCAGCAGCAAAAGGGGCTCAGGGGCCAACGTCCTGACTTTC	CASSSKRGSGANVLTF
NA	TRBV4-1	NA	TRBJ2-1	TGCGCCAGCAGCCAATTGCAGGGGTCATCCTACAATGAGCAGTTCTTC	CASSQLQGSSYNEQFF
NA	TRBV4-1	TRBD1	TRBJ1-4	TGCGCCAGCAGCCGACTACAGGGGGTTTTTGAAAAACTGTTTTTT	CASSRLQGVFEKLFF
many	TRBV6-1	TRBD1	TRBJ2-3	TGTGGGGACAGTAGCACAGATACGCAGTATTTT	CGDSSTDTQYF
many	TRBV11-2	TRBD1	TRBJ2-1	TGTGCCAGCAGCTTAGGGGGGACAGGGGGCGAGATCAATGAGCAGTTCTTC	CASSLGGTGGEINEQFF
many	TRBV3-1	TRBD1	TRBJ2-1	TGTGCCAGCAGTCGACAGGGGGCCCCCTACAATGAGCAGTTCTTC	CASSRQGAPYNEQFF